The T cell receptor (beta chain) described here comes from a study of CD8 T cells in ankylosing spondylitis. Study-wide findings and caveats: About 8 highly homologous variants made up a TCR beta motif, and this motif appeared characteristic of ankylosing spondylitis blood.

Via MiXCR, TCRdb re-called the 5' RACE reads, giving one row per CDR3 protein. Here the sample spans 200,000 to 250,000 distinct CDR3 sequences, more than 5.5% being singletons. This clonotype was seen ten or more times. Its antigen is not known. CDR3 length: 13 residues. Deletions cut 1 base from V and 8 bases from J, with 8 bases between. Germline-derived CDR1 and CDR2 are MNHEY and SMNVEV (reference sequence). The TCR was taken from a male donor with ankylosing spondylitis. The gene calls are TRBV27 and TRBJ2-2; no reliable D call. The sequenced sample consisted of blood, either unsorted or a sorted T cell fraction (not recorded which). This CDR3 reads CASSLWKAGELFF. The CDR3 nucleotides are TGTGCCAGCAGTTTATGGAAGGCGGGGGAGCTGTTTTTT.